This record covers a single TCR beta chain. This clone has a single count. No cognate antigen has been identified for it. Base qualities are missing; no much larger clone stands one base away. Libraries were prepared through the immunoSEQ multiplex PCR assay. The source is immuneACCESS, and TCRdb retained only in-frame sequences with V and J called. Part of the clones is not carried over; for the studies checked, unresolved V genes explain less than half of this, and the remainder is unexplained. The sample table contains over 45,000 clones; only one count was recorded for almost 95% of them. The ten largest clonotypes hold roughly 0.85% of the sample. V was cut back by 6 bases and J by 5 bases, leaving a gap of 15 bases between them. The CDR3 has 13 amino acids, counting the end cysteine and phenylalanine. CDR3 DNA is the only sequence kept; it has 39 bases, read in frame from the first base. In the germline V gene, CDR1 corresponds to SGHRS and CDR2 to YFSETQ.

The data stem from a study of T cell changes during pregnancy in multiple sclerosis (dated by TCRdb to 2018 to 2020). In terms of the full investigation: In women with multiple sclerosis, the researchers looked at how the T cell repertoire shifted as pregnancy progressed.

The origin of this receptor is a female donor in good health, enrolled as a control in a pregnancy study. This specimen consisted of CD4+ T cells from peripheral blood mononuclear cells, obtained in the second trimester of pregnancy. The rearranged segments are TRBV5-1 and TRBJ2-7; the D gene is possibly TRBD1, with 5 bases matching. The CDR3 region reads CASTPERGHEQYF. The DNA sequence reads TGCGCCAGCACCCCGGAAAGGGGCCACGAGCAGTACTTC.